One TCR beta chain is described in this entry. TCRdb's table, derived via immunoSEQ multiplex PCR, lists solely in-frame clones and lacks some. The sample holds 80,000 to 100,000 clones, around 75% seen once. These data come from a study of blood T cell repertoires in COVID-19. This CDR3 spans 16 amino acids. The germline V gene has CDR1 SGHTA and CDR2 FQGNSA. The trim removed 1 base at V and 9 bases at J, leaving 14 bases unmatched. The V and J genes are TRBV7-2 and TRBJ1-2; 7 bases match TRBD1. The sample was peripheral blood. This clonotype was obtained from a man between 65 and 85 years old with acute or convalescent COVID-19. CDR3 protein: CASSLGSDPGQNRYTF. The CDR3 DNA sequence: TGTGCCAGCAGCTTAGGCTCTGATCCGGGACAGAATCGCTACACCTTC. Full variable domain (rest looked up from reference TRBV7-2 and TRBJ1-2): GAGVSQSPSNKVTEKGKDVELRCDPISGHTALYWYRQSLGQGLEFLIYFQGNSAPDKSGLPSDRFSAERTGGSVSTLTIQRTQQEDSAVYLCASSLGSDPGQNRYTFGSGTRLTVV.